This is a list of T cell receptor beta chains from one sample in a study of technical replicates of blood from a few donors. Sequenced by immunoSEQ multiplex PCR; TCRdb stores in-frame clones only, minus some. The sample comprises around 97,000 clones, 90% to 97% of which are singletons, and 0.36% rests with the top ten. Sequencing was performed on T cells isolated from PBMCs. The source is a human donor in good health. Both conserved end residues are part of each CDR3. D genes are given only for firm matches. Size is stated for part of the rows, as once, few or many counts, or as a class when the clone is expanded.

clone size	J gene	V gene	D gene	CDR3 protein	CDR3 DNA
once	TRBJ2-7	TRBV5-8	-	CASSRGGGYYEQYF	TGTGCCAGCAGCCGAGGGGGTGGGTACTACGAGCAGTACTTC
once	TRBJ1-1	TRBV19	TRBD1	CASTTGVATEAFF	TGTGCCAGTACCACAGGGGTAGCCACTGAAGCTTTCTTT
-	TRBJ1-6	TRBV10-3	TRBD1	CAISEGQGSPLHF	TGTGCCATCAGTGAGGGACAGGGTTCACCCCTCCACTTT
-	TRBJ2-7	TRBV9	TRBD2	CASSVGLAGSYEQYF	TGTGCCAGCAGCGTAGGGCTAGCGGGATCCTACGAGCAGTACTTC
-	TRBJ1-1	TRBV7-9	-	CASSFVKGRMNTEAFF	TGTGCCAGCAGTTTTGTTAAGGGGAGGATGAACACTGAAGCTTTCTTT
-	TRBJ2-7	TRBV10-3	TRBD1	CATTGDGYEQYF	TGTGCCACGACAGGGGATGGATACGAGCAGTACTTC
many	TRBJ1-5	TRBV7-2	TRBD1	CASSPPGQNSNQPQHF	TGTGCCAGCAGCCCCCCGGGACAGAATAGCAATCAGCCCCAGCATTTT
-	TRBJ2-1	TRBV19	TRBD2	CASSIGGSGNRAFF	TGTGCCAGTAGTATTGGAGGTAGCGGGAATCGCGCGTTCTTC
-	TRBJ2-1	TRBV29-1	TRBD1	CSVEEWDRDYNEQFF	TGCAGCGTTGAAGAATGGGACAGGGACTACAATGAGCAGTTCTTC
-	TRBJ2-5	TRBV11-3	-	CASSFGHPKGVETQYF	TGTGCCAGCAGCTTTGGACATCCCAAGGGGGTGGAGACCCAGTACTTC
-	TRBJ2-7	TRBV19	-	CASSVLRDKRYEQYF	TGTGCCAGTAGTGTCCTCCGGGACAAGCGGTACGAGCAGTACTTC
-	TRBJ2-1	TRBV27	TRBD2	CASSAAGTRPGEQFF	TGTGCCAGCAGTGCAGCCGGGACTAGACCTGGTGAGCAGTTCTTC
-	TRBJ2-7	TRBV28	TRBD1	CASSSPGQGPYEQYF	TGTGCCAGCAGTTCTCCGGGACAGGGGCCCTACGAGCAGTACTTC
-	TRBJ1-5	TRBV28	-	CASSKRTELGNQPQHF	TGTGCCAGCAGTAAAAGGACAGAACTGGGCAATCAGCCCCAGCATTTT
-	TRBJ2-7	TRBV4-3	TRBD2	CASSQALADSSYEQYF	TGCGCCAGCAGCCAAGCGCTAGCGGATAGCTCCTACGAGCAGTACTTC
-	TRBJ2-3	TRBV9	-	CASSVSGWGRDTDTQYF	TGTGCCAGCAGCGTAAGTGGATGGGGGCGAGACACAGATACGCAGTATTTT
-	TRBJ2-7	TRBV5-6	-	CASSYNTYEQYF	TGTGCCAGCAGCTATAACACCTACGAGCAGTACTTC
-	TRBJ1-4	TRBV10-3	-	CAISESVRLNEKLFF	TGTGCCATCAGTGAGTCGGTGCGGTTAAATGAAAAACTGTTTTTT
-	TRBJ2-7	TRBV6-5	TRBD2	CASSYSTSGRLYEQYF	TGTGCCAGCAGTTACTCGACTAGCGGGAGACTCTACGAGCAGTACTTC
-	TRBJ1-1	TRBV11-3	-	CASSLDQAGARGREAFF	TGTGCCAGCAGCTTAGATCAGGCAGGGGCTAGGGGACGGGAAGCTTTCTTT
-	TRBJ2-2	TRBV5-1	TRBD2	CASSEQAGDLTGELFF	TGCGCCAGCAGCGAACAAGCGGGAGACTTAACCGGGGAGCTGTTTTTT
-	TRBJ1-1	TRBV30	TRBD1	CAWILTGTGRNTEAFF	TGTGCCTGGATTCTTACTGGGACAGGGAGGAACACTGAAGCTTTCTTT
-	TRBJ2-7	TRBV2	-	CASNADTHSLSYEQYF	TGTGCCAGCAACGCAGACACCCACTCCCTCTCCTACGAGCAGTACTTC
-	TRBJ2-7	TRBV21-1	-	CASSKSCSKSSYEQYF	TGTGCCAGCAGCAAAAGTTGCTCGAAGAGCTCCTACGAGCAGTACTTC
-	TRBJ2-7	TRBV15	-	CATSRGQGNDEQYF	TGTGCCACCAGCAGAGGTCAGGGCAACGACGAGCAGTACTTC
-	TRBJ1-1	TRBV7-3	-	CASSSTYGTEAFF	TGTGCCAGCAGCTCTACGTATGGCACTGAAGCTTTCTTT
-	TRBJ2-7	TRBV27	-	CASSTRGFSYEQYF	TGTGCCAGCAGTACTAGAGGGTTCTCCTACGAGCAGTACTTC
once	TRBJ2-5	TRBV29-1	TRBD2	CSVREGLAGGETQYF	TGCAGCGTCCGAGAGGGACTAGCGGGAGGGGAGACCCAGTACTTC
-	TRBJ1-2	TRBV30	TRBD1	CAWNEGQYYGYTF	TGTGCCTGGAACGAGGGACAGTACTATGGCTACACCTTC
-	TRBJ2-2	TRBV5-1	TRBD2	CASSLNLAGGTNTGELFF	TGCGCCAGCAGCTTGAATCTAGCGGGAGGCACGAACACCGGGGAGCTGTTTTTT
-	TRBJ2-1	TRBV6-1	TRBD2	CASTGLAGGEQFF	TGTGCCAGCACGGGACTAGCGGGAGGAGAGCAGTTCTTC
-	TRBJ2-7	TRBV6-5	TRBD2	CASSSWTSSYEQYF	TGTGCCAGCAGTTCTTGGACTAGCTCCTACGAGCAGTACTTC
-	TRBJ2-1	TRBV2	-	CASRDEGSEQFF	TGTGCCAGCAGAGATGAGGGAAGTGAGCAGTTCTTC
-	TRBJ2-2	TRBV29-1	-	CSVEADSLNTGELFF	TGCAGCGTTGAAGCGGACAGTTTGAACACCGGGGAGCTGTTTTTT
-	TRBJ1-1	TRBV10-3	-	CAISVPGRTEAFF	TGTGCCATCAGTGTACCAGGGCGCACTGAAGCTTTCTTT
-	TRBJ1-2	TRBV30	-	CAWSGMGGSYTF	TGTGCCTGGAGTGGAATGGGGGGGAGCTACACCTTC
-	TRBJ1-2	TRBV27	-	CASSSPSGGGEGVGYTF	TGTGCCAGCAGTTCGCCAAGCGGGGGGGGCGAAGGCGTCGGCTACACCTTC
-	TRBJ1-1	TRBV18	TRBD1	CASSLQGAFTEAFF	TGTGCCAGCTCACTACAGGGGGCTTTTACTGAAGCTTTCTTT
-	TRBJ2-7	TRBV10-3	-	CAISRDSLSSYEQYF	TGTGCCATCAGTCGCGACAGCCTTAGCTCCTACGAGCAGTACTTC
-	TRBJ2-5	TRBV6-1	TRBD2	CASSEWGEREVGETQYF	TGTGCCAGCAGTGAATGGGGCGAGCGGGAGGTAGGAGAGACCCAGTACTTC
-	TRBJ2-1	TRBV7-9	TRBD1	CASSYPGQGAYEQFF	TGTGCCAGCAGCTACCCGGGACAGGGGGCCTATGAGCAGTTCTTC
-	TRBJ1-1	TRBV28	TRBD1	CASSYQGVNEAFF	TGTGCCAGCAGTTATCAGGGGGTCAATGAAGCTTTCTTT
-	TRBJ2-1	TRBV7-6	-	CASSLDRNNEQFF	TGTGCCAGCAGCTTAGACAGGAACAATGAGCAGTTCTTC
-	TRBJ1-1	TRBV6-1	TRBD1	CASSEVGTGVLGTEAFF	TGTGCCAGCAGTGAAGTCGGGACAGGGGTTCTGGGCACTGAAGCTTTCTTT
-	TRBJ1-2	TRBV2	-	CASSGQIGGYGYTF	TGTGCCAGCAGTGGACAGATCGGTGGCTATGGCTACACCTTC
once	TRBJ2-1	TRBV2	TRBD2	CASSEDITSGRAGGNEQFF	TGTGCCAGCAGTGAAGATATTACTAGCGGGAGGGCAGGCGGCAATGAGCAGTTCTTC
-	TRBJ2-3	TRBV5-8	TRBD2	CASSSGRSTDTQYF	TGTGCCAGCAGCTCCGGGAGGTCTACAGATACGCAGTATTTT
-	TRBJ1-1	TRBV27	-	CASSLYTGDTEAFF	TGTGCCAGCAGTTTATATACGGGAGACACTGAAGCTTTCTTT
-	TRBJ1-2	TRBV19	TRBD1	CASSIRWDSSKNYGYTF	TGTGCCAGTAGTATACGATGGGACAGCTCCAAAAACTATGGCTACACCTTC
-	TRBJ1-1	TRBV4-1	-	CASSQAFHETTLPNTEAFF	TGCGCCAGCAGCCAAGCCTTTCATGAGACGACACTCCCGAACACTGAAGCTTTCTTT
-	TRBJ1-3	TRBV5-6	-	CASSLGGLDSGNTIYF	TGTGCCAGCAGCTTGGGGGGACTCGACTCTGGAAACACCATATATTTT
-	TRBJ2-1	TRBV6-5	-	CASSWRRSSYNEQFF	TGTGCCAGCAGTTGGAGGAGGAGCTCCTACAATGAGCAGTTCTTC
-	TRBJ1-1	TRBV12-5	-	CASGPTTGLFEAFF	TGTGCTAGTGGCCCGACCACGGGTTTATTTGAAGCTTTCTTT
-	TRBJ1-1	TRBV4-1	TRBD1	CASSPSGTGAQIEAFF	TGCGCCAGCAGCCCTTCCGGGACAGGGGCACAAATTGAAGCTTTCTTT